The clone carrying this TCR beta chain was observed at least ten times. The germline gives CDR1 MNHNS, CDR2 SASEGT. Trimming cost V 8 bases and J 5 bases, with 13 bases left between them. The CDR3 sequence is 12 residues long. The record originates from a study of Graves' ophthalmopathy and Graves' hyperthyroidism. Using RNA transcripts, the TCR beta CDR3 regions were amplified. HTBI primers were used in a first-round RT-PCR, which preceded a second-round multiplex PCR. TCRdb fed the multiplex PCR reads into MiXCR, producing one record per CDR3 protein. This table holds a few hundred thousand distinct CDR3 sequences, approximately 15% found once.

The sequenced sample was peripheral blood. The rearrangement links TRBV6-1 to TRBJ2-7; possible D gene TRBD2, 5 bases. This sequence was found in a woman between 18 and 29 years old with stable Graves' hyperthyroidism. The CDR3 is CASGLRANEQYF. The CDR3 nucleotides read TGTGCCAGCGGCTTGAGGGCCAACGAGCAGTACTTC.